A selection of T cell receptor beta chains follows, all from one sample in a study of monozygotic twins with inflammatory bowel disease. One entry per CDR3 protein, without DNA, is what TCRdb gives after re-calling the 5' RACE reads. In total, the table holds approximately 400,000 distinct CDR3 sequences. Sequenced: blood. These receptors were obtained from a human donor with ulcerative colitis or Crohn's disease, or a healthy co-twin of an affected twin (not recorded which). CDR3s include the opening cysteine and the closing phenylalanine or tryptophan. Fields, in order: J gene, V gene, CDR3 protein.

J: TRBJ1-2
V: TRBV3-1
CDR3: CASSARDTSYGYTF

J: TRBJ2-5
V: TRBV4-3
CDR3: CASSQDRQGLGTQYF

J: TRBJ1-3
V: TRBV5-1
CDR3: CASSLDGARGNTIYF

J: TRBJ2-1
V: TRBV29-1
CDR3: CSAGTGSNEQFF

J: TRBJ2-6
V: TRBV11-1
CDR3: CASSLVSSGRAVSGANVLTF

J: TRBJ1-1
V: TRBV28
CDR3: CASSWGSGRSTEAFF

J: TRBJ2-1
V: TRBV6-5
CDR3: CASSYEGIRDNEQFF

J: TRBJ1-1
V: TRBV7-8
CDR3: CASSQPTHQQSMNTEAFF

J: TRBJ2-1
V: TRBV5-1
CDR3: CASRQGPYNEQFF

J: TRBJ2-1
V: TRBV5-4
CDR3: CASRGSGLASINEQFF

J: TRBJ2-2
V: TRBV10-3
CDR3: CAISDSTTGELFF

J: TRBJ2-3
V: TRBV5-4
CDR3: CASSLAISGGQDTQYF

J: TRBJ2-7
V: TRBV7-2
CDR3: CASSLEAGSTRTYEQYF

J: TRBJ1-1
V: TRBV6-1
CDR3: CASSGQLSTEAFF

J: TRBJ2-7
V: TRBV19
CDR3: CASSTSFTTRGHEQYF

J: TRBJ1-1
V: TRBV18
CDR3: CASSSINSGYRGNTEAFF

J: TRBJ2-3
V: TRBV10-3
CDR3: CAIILADSREDTQYF

J: TRBJ2-5
V: TRBV29-1
CDR3: CSVEKDTQETQYF

J: TRBJ2-4
V: TRBV12-3/TRBV12-4
CDR3: CASSDTGGTPPHF

J: TRBJ2-7
V: TRBV5-1
CDR3: CASSPALAYEQYF

J: TRBJ2-5
V: TRBV24-1
CDR3: CATSDFAGTEAETQYF

J: TRBJ2-7
V: TRBV20-1
CDR3: CSARESRTSGRLYEQYF

J: TRBJ2-7
V: TRBV6-5
CDR3: CASSYNRGPGEQYF

J: TRBJ1-5
V: TRBV7-2
CDR3: CASSLGPSNQPQHF

J: TRBJ2-7
V: TRBV5-5
CDR3: CASSLTAFMDEQYF

J: TRBJ2-1
V: TRBV6-1
CDR3: CASRSELAGWSSYNEQFF

J: TRBJ1-1
V: TRBV3-1
CDR3: CASSSEARYAFF

J: TRBJ1-4
V: TRBV5-1
CDR3: CASSFGGQTTGGEKLFF

J: TRBJ1-1
V: TRBV5-1
CDR3: CASSPWTGPTEDTEAFF

J: TRBJ1-2
V: TRBV5-1
CDR3: CASSLPTGREGYTF

J: TRBJ2-1
V: TRBV28
CDR3: CASSFRTSGSEKFF

J: TRBJ2-7
V: TRBV6-5
CDR3: CASSYSYRGGIYEQYF

J: TRBJ1-2
V: TRBV7-6
CDR3: CASSNPDSYGYTF

J: TRBJ2-2
V: TRBV28
CDR3: CASKTGRGTGELFF

J: TRBJ1-2
V: TRBV5-1
CDR3: CASSFGQGKSYTF

J: TRBJ1-2
V: TRBV25-1
CDR3: CASTSGTGSPYGYTF

J: TRBJ1-4
V: TRBV6-1
CDR3: CAITSGEKLFF

J: TRBJ2-1
V: TRBV5-6
CDR3: CASSLTTASYNEQFF